Listed below are T cell receptor beta chains from one sample, sequenced in a study of technical replicates of blood from a few donors. Only in-frame clones appear in the TCRdb table, and some are missing; sequencing was by immunoSEQ multiplex PCR. The sample includes about 100,000 clones, about 94% of them seen just once. The sample comprised T cells isolated from PBMCs. These receptors were obtained from a human donor in good health. CDR3s include the opening cysteine and the closing phenylalanine or tryptophan. Fields, in order: J gene, clone size, D gene, CDR3 length, V gene, CDR3 DNA, CDR3 protein. A D gene is named only where the DNA matches it firmly. Expanded clones get a size class; other rows say once, few or many, or leave the size out.

>TRBJ2-7|-|-|13|TRBV5-1
TGCGCCAGCAGCTTGGGCGGGAATTACGAGCAGTACTTC
CASSLGGNYEQYF
>TRBJ1-5|-|-|16|TRBV5-1
TGCGCCAGCAGCCCGGCACCAGGCGGGAGCAATCAGCCCCAGCATTTT
CASSPAPGGSNQPQHF
>TRBJ2-1|once|-|13|TRBV4-1
TGCGCCAGCAGCCAAGATTACAATTATGAGCAGTTCTTC
CASSQDYNYEQFF
>TRBJ2-5|-|TRBD2|16|TRBV27
TGTGCCAGCAGTTTATCGGGGGAGGGAAGCCAAGAGACCCAGTACTTC
CASSLSGEGSQETQYF
>TRBJ2-7|-|-|13|TRBV19
TGTGCCAGTAGTGTGGGGCCCTCCTACGAGCAGTACTTC
CASSVGPSYEQYF
>TRBJ2-1|-|-|15|TRBV12-2
TGTGCAAGTCGCTTAGAGCGGACAGGGATGGATGAGCAGTTCTTC
CASRLERTGMDEQFF
>TRBJ2-7|-|-|15|TRBV19
TGTGCCAGTACTCCAAAAGTAGGAGCGGACTACGAGCAGTACTTC
CASTPKVGADYEQYF
>TRBJ2-2|few|TRBD1|18|TRBV28
TGTGCCAGCAGTTCCCCACCATCCAAGGGACAGGGTGCCGGGGAGCTGTTTTTT
CASSSPPSKGQGAGELFF
>TRBJ1-1|-|-|12|TRBV7-8
TGTGCCAGCAGCCGCGGGAGCACTGAAGCTTTCTTT
CASSRGSTEAFF
>TRBJ2-3|-|TRBD2|16|TRBV12-5
TGTGCTAGTGGTCTGTTAGCGGGGCCTAGCACAGATACGCAGTATTTT
CASGLLAGPSTDTQYF
>TRBJ1-5|once|TRBD1|16|TRBV5-3
TGTGCCAGAAGCGTCCGGGACAGGCTGACCAATCAGCCCCAGCATTTT
CARSVRDRLTNQPQHF
>TRBJ2-1|-|TRBD1|16|TRBV6-1
TGTGCCAGCAGTGAATTATGGGGACAGGGAAACAATGAGCAGTTCTTC
CASSELWGQGNNEQFF
>TRBJ2-2|-|TRBD1|18|TRBV27
TGTGCCAGCAGTTTAGATCCCGGGACAGGGGGTCGCACCGGGGAGCTGTTTTTT
CASSLDPGTGGRTGELFF
>TRBJ1-2|-|TRBD1|14|TRBV15
TGTGCCACCAGCAGCGTCAGACAGGGAGATGGCTACACCTTC
CATSSVRQGDGYTF
>TRBJ2-7|-|-|11|TRBV20-1
TGCAGTGCCCAGGACTACTACGAGCAGTACTTC
CSAQDYYEQYF
>TRBJ2-3|-|-|13|TRBV7-3
TGTGCCAGCGGAGCGGGTTCCACAGATACGCAGTATTTT
CASGAGSTDTQYF
>TRBJ1-3|-|-|15|TRBV19
TGTGCCAGTAGTATATTTGGTACATCTGGAAACACCATATATTTT
CASSIFGTSGNTIYF
>TRBJ1-3|once|-|17|TRBV4-1
TGCGCCAGCAGCCAAGATGGGAGAGGGGGCTCTGGAAACACCATATATTTT
CASSQDGRGGSGNTIYF
>TRBJ1-1|-|-|14|TRBV7-2
TGTGCCAGCAGCCGTGTAAGAGTGAACACTGAAGCTTTCTTT
CASSRVRVNTEAFF
>TRBJ2-5|-|TRBD2|17|TRBV5-1
TGCGCCAGCACTAGGGGGACTAGCGGGGAATTCCAAGAGACCCAGTACTTC
CASTRGTSGEFQETQYF
>TRBJ2-7|-|-|16|TRBV13
TGTACCAGCAGCCCCTGGGGCAGGATAAGCTCCTACGAGCAGTACTTC
CTSSPWGRISSYEQYF
>TRBJ2-2|-|-|13|TRBV5-1
TGCGCCAGCAGCCTTGGAGATACCGGGGAGCTGTTTTTT
CASSLGDTGELFF
>TRBJ2-7|-|TRBD2|16|TRBV7-9
TGTGCCAGCAGTAACCTAGCGGGGGTGAACCCCTACGAGCAGTACTTC
CASSNLAGVNPYEQYF
>TRBJ1-4|-|-|16|TRBV21-1
TGTGCCAGCAAGAGTAACGAGGCAAGCGCTAATGAAAAACTGTTTTTT
CASKSNEASANEKLFF
>TRBJ1-4|once|-|15|TRBV6-5
TGTGCCAGCAGTTACTCCACCGGGACATTTAAAAAACTGTTTTTT
CASSYSTGTFKKLFF
>TRBJ2-1|-|TRBD1|14|TRBV29-1
TGCAGCGTCCAGGCGGACAGGGGCTACAATGAGCAGTTCTTC
CSVQADRGYNEQFF
>TRBJ2-1|-|TRBD1|13|TRBV30
TGTGCCTGGACTACAGGGGGCTTCAATGAGCAGTTCTTC
CAWTTGGFNEQFF
>TRBJ1-2|-|TRBD1|13|TRBV2
TGTGCCAGCAGGCTCGGGACAGGGAATGGCTACACCTTC
CASRLGTGNGYTF
>TRBJ2-1|-|-|14|TRBV5-6
TGTGCCAGCAGCTTGGACAGGCTTTACAATGAGCAGTTCTTC
CASSLDRLYNEQFF
>TRBJ1-1|-|TRBD1|11|TRBV28
TGTGCCAGCAGGGTGACAGGGGGAGCTTTCTTT
CASRVTGGAFF
>TRBJ1-2|-|TRBD1|14|TRBV2
TGTGCCAGCAATTTTCGACAGGGGGTACGTGGCTACACCTTC
CASNFRQGVRGYTF
>TRBJ1-1|-|-|15|TRBV11-2
TGTGCCAGCAGCTTAGAGGCGGGCCCGAACACTGAAGCTTTCTTT
CASSLEAGPNTEAFF
>TRBJ1-1|once|-|15|TRBV10-1
TGCGCCAGCAGCCGGAGGGTGTCCCGGGGAGCTGAAGCTTTCTTT
CASSRRVSRGAEAFF
>TRBJ2-5|-|TRBD2|18|TRBV9
TGTGCCAGCAGCGCAGGGACTAGCGGTTCGGGTAATTGGGAGACCCAGTACTTC
CASSAGTSGSGNWETQYF
>TRBJ2-6|-|-|18|TRBV28
TGTGCCAGCAGTTCTATGCGACATAAAGGCAACGGGGCCAACGTCCTGACTTTC
CASSSMRHKGNGANVLTF